The present entry profiles one T cell receptor beta chain with its context. The data stem from a study of cytomegalovirus exposure and HLA in healthy donors. Trimming removed 3 bases at V and 8 bases at J, with 7 bases between. The CDR3 consists of 11 residues. Germline CDR1 is LGHNA and CDR2 is YNFKEQ. It was with 60 Vbeta and 13 Jbeta primers that the PCR ran. Repertoires were generated with immunoSEQ multiplex PCR, while TCRdb's copy carries only in-frame clones and drops some. Listed are tens of thousands of clones; roughly 1.8% falls within the top ten. Sequencing input: PBMCs. This chain joins TRBV4-2 and TRBJ1-2; D is uncertain. This sequence originates from a woman in her thirties in good health and CMV-seronegative. CDR3 bases: TGTGCCAGCAGCCAGGGCAGCGGCTACACCTTC. Its translation: CASSQGSGYTF.